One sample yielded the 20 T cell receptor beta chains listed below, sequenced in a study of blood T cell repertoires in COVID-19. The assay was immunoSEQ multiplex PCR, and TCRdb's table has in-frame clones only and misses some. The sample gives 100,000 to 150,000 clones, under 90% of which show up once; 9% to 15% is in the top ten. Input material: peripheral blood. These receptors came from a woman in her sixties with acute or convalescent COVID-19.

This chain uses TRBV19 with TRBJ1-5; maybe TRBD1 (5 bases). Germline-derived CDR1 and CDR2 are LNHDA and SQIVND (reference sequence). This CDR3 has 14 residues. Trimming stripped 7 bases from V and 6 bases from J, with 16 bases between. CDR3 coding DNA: TGTGCCAGTACCCCGGTACAGGCTAGTCAGCCCCAGCATTTT. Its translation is CASTPVQASQPQHF.

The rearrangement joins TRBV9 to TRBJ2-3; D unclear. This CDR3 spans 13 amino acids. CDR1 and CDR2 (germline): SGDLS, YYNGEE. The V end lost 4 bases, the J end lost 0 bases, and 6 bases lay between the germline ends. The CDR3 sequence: CASSPSSTDTQYF. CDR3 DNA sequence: TGTGCCAGCAGCCCCTCTAGCACAGATACGCAGTATTTT.

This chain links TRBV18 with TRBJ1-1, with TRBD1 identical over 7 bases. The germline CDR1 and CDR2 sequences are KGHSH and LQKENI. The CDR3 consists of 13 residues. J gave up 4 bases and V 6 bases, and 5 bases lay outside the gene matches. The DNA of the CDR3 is TGTGCCAGCTCTCAACCAGGGGGCACTGAAGCTTTCTTT. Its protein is CASSQPGGTEAFF.

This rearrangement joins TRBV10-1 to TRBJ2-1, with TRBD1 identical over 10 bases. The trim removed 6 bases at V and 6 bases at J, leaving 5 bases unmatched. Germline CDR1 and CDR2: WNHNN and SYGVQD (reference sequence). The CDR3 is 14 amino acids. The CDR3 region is CASSDWDRGNEQFF. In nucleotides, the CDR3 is TGCGCCAGCAGCGATTGGGACAGGGGCAATGAGCAGTTCTTC.

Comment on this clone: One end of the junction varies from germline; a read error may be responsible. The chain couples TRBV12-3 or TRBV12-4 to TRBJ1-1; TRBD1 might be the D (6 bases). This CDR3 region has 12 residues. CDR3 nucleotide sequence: TGTGCCAGCAGCTTAGGGGGGGCTGAAGCTTTCTTT. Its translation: CASSLGGAEAFF.

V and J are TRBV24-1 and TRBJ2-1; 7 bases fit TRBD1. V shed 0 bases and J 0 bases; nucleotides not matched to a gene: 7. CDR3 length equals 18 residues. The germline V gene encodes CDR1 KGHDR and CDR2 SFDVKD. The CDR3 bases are TGTGCCACCAGTGATTTGACCGGGACAGAATTCTCCTACAATGAGCAGTTCTTC. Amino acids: CATSDLTGTEFSYNEQFF.

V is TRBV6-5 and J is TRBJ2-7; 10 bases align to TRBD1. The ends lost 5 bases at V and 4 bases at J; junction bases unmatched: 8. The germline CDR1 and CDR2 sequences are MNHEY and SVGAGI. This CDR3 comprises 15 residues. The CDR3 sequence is CASSPTRDRGYEQYF. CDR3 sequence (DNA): TGTGCCAGCAGTCCCACTCGGGACAGGGGTTACGAGCAGTACTTC.

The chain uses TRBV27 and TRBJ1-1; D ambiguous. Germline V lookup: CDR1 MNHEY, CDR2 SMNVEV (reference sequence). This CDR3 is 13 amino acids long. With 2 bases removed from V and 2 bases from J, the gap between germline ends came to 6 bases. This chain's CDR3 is CASSLEPNTEAFF. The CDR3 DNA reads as TGTGCCAGCAGTTTAGAGCCCAACACTGAAGCTTTCTTT.

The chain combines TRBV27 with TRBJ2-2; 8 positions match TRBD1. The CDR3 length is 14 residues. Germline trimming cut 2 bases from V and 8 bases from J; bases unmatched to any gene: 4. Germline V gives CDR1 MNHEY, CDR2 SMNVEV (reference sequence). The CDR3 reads CASSLNRGAGELFF. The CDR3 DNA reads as TGTGCCAGCAGTTTAAACAGGGGGGCTGGGGAGCTGTTTTTT.

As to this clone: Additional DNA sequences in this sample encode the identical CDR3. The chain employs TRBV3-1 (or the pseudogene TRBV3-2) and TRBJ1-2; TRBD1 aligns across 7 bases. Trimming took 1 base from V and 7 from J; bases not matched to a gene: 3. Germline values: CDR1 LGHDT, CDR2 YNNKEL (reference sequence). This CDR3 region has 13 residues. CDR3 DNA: TGTGCCAGCAGCCAAGGACAGGGTAGTGGCTACACCTTC. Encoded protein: CASSQGQGSGYTF.

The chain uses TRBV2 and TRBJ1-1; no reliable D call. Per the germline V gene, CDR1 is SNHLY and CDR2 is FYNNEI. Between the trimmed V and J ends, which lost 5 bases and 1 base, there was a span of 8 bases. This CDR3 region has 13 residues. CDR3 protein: CASSFGQNTEAFF. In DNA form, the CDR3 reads TGTGCCAGCAGTTTTGGCCAGAACACTGAAGCTTTCTTT.

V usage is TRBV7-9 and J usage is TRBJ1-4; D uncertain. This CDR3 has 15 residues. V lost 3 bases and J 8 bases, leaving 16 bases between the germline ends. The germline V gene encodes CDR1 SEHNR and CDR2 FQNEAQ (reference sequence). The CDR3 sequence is CASSFIIGMAEKLFF. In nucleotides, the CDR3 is TGTGCCAGCAGCTTTATCATCGGGATGGCGGAAAAACTGTTTTTT.

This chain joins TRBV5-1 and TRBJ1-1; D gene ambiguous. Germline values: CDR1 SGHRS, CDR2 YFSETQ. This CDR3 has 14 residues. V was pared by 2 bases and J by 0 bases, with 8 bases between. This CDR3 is CASSLILMNTEAFF. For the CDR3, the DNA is TGCGCCAGCAGCTTAATCCTTATGAACACTGAAGCTTTCTTT.

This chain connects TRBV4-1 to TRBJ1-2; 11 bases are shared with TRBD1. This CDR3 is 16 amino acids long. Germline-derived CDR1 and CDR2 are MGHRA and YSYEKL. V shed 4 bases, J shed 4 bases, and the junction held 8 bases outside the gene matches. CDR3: CASSRTDGTGGYGYTF. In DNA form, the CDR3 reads TGCGCCAGCAGCCGCACGGATGGGACAGGGGGCTATGGCTACACCTTC.

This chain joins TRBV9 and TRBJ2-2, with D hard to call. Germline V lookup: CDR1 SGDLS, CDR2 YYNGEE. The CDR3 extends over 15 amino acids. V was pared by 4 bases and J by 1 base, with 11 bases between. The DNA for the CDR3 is TGTGCCAGCAGCCCCCGGCCGGGGAACACCGGGGAGCTGTTTTTT. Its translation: CASSPRPGNTGELFF.

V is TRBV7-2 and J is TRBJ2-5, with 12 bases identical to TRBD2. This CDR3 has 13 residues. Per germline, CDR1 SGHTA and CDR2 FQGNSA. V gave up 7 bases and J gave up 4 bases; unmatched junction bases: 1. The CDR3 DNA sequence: TGTGCCAGCAAGGGACTAGCGGGAGAGACCCAGTACTTC. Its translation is CASKGLAGETQYF.

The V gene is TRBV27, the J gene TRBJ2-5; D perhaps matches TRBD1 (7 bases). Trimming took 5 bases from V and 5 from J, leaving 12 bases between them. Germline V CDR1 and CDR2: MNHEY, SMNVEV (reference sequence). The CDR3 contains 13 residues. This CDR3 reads CASSRGTAETQYF. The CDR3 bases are TGTGCCAGCAGTCGCGGGACAGCGGAGACCCAGTACTTC.

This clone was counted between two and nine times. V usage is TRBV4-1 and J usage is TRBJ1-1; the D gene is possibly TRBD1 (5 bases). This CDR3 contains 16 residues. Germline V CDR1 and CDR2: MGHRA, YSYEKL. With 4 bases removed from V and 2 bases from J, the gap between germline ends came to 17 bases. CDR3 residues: CASSLSTGGVNTEAFF. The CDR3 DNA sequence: TGCGCCAGCAGCCTTTCGACGGGAGGGGTTAACACTGAAGCTTTCTTT.

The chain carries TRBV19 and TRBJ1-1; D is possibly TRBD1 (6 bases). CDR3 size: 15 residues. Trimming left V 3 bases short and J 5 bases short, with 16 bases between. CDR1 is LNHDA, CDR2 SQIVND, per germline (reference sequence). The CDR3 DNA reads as TGTGCCAGTAGTATCCTGGACAGTGGGAATACTGAAGCTTTCTTT. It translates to CASSILDSGNTEAFF.

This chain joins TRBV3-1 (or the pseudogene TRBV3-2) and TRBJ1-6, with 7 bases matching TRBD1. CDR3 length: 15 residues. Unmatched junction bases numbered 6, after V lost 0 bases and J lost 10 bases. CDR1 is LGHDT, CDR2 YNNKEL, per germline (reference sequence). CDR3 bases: TGTGCCAGCAGCCAAGACGGACAGGCTGGGTCACCCCTCCACTTT. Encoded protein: CASSQDGQAGSPLHF.